The 3 T cell receptor beta chains listed next were all sequenced from one sample in a study of OX40 agonist ivuxolimab in advanced cancers. The protocol was immunoSEQ multiplex PCR, while the TCRdb copy is restricted to in-frame clones and leaves out a portion. The data show 15,000 to 20,000 clones, about 83% seen once. This material consisted of CD4+ or CD8+ T cells sorted from blood, taken in a trial of the OX40 agonist ivuxolimab. Source of these receptors: an adult with an advanced solid tumor such as melanoma, head and neck, liver or kidney cancer.

This chain joins TRBV19 and TRBJ2-7; D may be TRBD1 (5 bases). From germline, CDR1 is LNHDA and CDR2 SQIVND (reference sequence). V lost 8 bases, J lost 2 bases, and 13 bases lay in between. This CDR3 contains 13 residues. The CDR3 DNA sequence: TGTGCCAGTTCAAATGGACAAACCTACGAGCAGTACTTC. This encodes CASSNGQTYEQYF.

V and J are TRBV7-9 and TRBJ2-7, with 16 positions matching TRBD2. Looked up from germline, CDR1 is SEHNR and CDR2 is FQNEAQ (reference sequence). With V trimmed by 5 bases and J by 2 bases, 6 bases remained unmatched. The CDR3 loop spans 17 amino acids. The CDR3 reads CASSIGTSGRDAYEQYF. The CDR3 DNA sequence: TGTGCCAGCAGCATCGGGACTAGCGGGAGGGATGCCTACGAGCAGTACTTC.

J is TRBJ2-7 and V is TRBV11-2; D gene unclear. This CDR3 spans 15 amino acids. CDR1 is SGHAT and CDR2 is FQNNGV in the germline V gene. Trimming removed 3 bases from V and 5 bases from J, with 17 bases in between. CDR3 coding DNA: TGTGCCAGCAGCTTTTACCGGACCTCTACCCACGAGCAGTACTTC. The encoded protein is CASSFYRTSTHEQYF.